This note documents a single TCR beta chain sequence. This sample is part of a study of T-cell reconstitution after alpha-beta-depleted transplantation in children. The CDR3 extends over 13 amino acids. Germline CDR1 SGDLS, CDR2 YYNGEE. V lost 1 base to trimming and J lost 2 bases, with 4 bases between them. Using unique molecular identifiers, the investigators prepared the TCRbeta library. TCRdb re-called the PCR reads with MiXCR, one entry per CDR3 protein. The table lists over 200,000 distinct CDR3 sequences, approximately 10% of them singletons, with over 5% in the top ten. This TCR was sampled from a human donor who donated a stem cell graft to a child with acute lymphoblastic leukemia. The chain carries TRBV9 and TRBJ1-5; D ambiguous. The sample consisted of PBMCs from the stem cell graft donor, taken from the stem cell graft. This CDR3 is CASSVSGNQPQHF. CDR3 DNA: TGTGCCAGCAGCGTATCGGGCAATCAGCCCCAGCATTTT. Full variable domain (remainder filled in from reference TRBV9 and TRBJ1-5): DSGVTQTPKHLITATGQRVTLRCSPRSGDLSVYWYQQSLDQGLQFLIQYYNGEERAKGNILERFSAQQFPDLHSELNLSSLELGDSALYFCASSVSGNQPQHFGDGTRLSIL.